This TCR beta chain was obtained from a study of identical twins. This clonotype was seen many times. Its antigen is unknown. TCRdb recomputed calls from the 5' RACE reads with MiXCR, one row per CDR3 protein. This table has a few hundred thousand distinct CDR3 sequences, 8.5% to 9.5% appearing once. Whole-study findings and limits: The authors drew conclusions from cross-sectional statistical analysis rather than following the same donors. For monozygotic twins, models underestimated out-of-frame TCR alpha sharing. High-abundance cord blood beta clonotypes had fewer insertions; memory repertoires showed none. Out-of-frame alpha sequences shared between twins exhibited an excess of low generation probability.

These data were also reused for a study on yellow fever vaccine responses in identical twins.

This receptor was identified in a woman aged 18-30 years in good health. The sample comprised CD8+ T cells sorted from blood.

Here the CDR3 reads CASSLPGTEAFF. CDR3 nucleotide sequence: TGTGCCAGCAGCTTACCAGGCACTGAAGCTTTCTTT. The rearrangement uses TRBV7-9 and TRBJ1-1; D is ambiguous. This CDR3 contains 12 residues. In germline, CDR1 is SEHNR, CDR2 FQNEAQ (reference sequence). V was cut by 2 bases and J by 4 bases, with 5 bases left in between. Based on the CDR3 plus reference TRBV7-9 and TRBJ1-1, the full variable domain is DTGVSQNPRHKITKRGQNVTFRCDPISEHNRLYWYRQTLGQGPEFLTYFQNEAQLEKSRLLSDRFSAERPKGSFSTLEIQRTEQGDSAMYLCASSLPGTEAFFGQGTRLTVV.